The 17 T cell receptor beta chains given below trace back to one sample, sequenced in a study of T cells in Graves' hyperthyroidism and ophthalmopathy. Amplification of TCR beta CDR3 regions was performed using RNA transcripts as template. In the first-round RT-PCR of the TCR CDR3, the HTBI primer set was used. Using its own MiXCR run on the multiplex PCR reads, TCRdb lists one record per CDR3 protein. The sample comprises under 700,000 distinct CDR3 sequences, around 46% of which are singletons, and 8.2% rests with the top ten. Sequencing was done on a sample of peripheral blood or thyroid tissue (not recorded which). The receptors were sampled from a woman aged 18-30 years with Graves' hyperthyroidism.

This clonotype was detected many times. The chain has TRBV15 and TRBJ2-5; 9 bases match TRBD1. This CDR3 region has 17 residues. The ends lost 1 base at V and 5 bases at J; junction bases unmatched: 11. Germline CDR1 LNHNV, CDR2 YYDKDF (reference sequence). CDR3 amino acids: CATSRAKGTGPLETQYF. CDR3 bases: TGTGCCACCAGCAGAGCTAAAGGGACAGGGCCACTCGAGACCCAGTACTTC.

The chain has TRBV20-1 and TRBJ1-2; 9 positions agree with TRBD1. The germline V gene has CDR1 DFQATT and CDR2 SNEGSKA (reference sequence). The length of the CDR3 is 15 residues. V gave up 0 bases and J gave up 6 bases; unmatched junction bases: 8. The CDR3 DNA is TGCAGTGCTAGAGATACAGGGGGCCTTGCTAATGGCTACACCTTC. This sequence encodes CSARDTGGLANGYTF.

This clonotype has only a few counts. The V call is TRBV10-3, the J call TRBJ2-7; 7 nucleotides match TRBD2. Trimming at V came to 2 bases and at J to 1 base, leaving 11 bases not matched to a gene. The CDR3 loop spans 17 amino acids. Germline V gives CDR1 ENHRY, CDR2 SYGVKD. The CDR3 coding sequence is TGTGCCATCAGTGAGGCGGTCGGGGGGAGAGGATCCTACGAGCAGTACTTC. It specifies CAISEAVGGRGSYEQYF.

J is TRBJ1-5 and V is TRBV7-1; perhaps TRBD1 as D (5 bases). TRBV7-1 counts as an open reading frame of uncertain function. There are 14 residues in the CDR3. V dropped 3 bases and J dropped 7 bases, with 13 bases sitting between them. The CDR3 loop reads CASSSGGTGQPQHF. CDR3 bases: TGTGCCAGCAGCTCTGGGGGAACGGGCCAGCCCCAGCATTTT.

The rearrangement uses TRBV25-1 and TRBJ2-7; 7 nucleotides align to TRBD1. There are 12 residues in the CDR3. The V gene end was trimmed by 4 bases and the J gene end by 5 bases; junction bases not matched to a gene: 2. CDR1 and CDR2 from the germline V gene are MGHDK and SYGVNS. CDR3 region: CASSGGGNEQYF. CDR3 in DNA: TGTGCCAGCAGTGGAGGGGGCAACGAGCAGTACTTC.

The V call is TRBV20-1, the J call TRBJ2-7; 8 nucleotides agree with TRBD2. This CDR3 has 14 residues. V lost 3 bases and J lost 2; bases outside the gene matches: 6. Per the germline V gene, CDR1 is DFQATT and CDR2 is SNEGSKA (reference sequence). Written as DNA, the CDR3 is TGCAGTGCTAGGGCAAGCGGGAGCACCTACGAGCAGTACTTC. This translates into CSARASGSTYEQYF.

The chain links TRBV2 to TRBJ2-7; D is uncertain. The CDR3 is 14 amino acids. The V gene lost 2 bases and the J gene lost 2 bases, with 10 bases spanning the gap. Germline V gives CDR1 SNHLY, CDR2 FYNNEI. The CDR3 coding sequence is TGTGCCAGCAGTGAAAGGACGGACCCCTACGAGCAGTACTTC. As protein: CASSERTDPYEQYF.

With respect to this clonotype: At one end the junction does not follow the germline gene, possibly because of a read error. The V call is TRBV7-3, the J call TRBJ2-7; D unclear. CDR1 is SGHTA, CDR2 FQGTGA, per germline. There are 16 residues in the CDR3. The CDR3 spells CASSFTRTNTNYEQYF. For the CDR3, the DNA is TGCGCCAGCAGCTTTACCCGGACCAACACCAACTACGAGCAGTACTTC.

The DNA for the CDR3 is TGTGCCAGCAGCCTCGGGACAGGGAAGTCCTACGAGCAGTACTTC. This sequence encodes CASSLGTGKSYEQYF. The V call is TRBV7-3, the J call TRBJ2-7; the match to TRBD1 covers 9 bases. Germline V lookup: CDR1 SGHTA, CDR2 FQGTGA. CDR3 length equals 15 residues. The V gene end was trimmed by 5 bases and the J gene end by 1 base; junction bases not matched to a gene: 6.

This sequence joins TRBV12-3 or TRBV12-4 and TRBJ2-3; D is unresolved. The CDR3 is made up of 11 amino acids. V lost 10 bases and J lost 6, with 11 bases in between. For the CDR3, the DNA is TGTGCCAACGAGGACGGCGATACGCAGTATTTT. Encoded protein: CANEDGDTQYF.

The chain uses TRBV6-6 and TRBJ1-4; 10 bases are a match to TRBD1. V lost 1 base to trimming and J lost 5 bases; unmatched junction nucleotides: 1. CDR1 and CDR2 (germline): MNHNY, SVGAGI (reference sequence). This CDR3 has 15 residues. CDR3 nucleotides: TGTGCCAGCAGTTACTTGGGACAGGGGAATGAAAAACTGTTTTTT. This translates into CASSYLGQGNEKLFF.

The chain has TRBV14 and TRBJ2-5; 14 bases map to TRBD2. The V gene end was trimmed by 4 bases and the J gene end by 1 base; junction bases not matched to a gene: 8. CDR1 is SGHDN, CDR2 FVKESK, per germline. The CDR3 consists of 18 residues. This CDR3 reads CASSPRTSGRSTQETQYF. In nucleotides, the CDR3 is TGTGCCAGCAGCCCAAGGACTAGCGGGAGGTCCACCCAAGAGACCCAGTACTTC.

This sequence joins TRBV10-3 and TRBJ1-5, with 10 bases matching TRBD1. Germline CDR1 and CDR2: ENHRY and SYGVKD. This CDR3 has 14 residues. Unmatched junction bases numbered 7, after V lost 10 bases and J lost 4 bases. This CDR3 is CASRKGQGNQPQHF. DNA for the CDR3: TGTGCCAGCAGGAAGGGACAGGGGAATCAGCCCCAGCATTTT.

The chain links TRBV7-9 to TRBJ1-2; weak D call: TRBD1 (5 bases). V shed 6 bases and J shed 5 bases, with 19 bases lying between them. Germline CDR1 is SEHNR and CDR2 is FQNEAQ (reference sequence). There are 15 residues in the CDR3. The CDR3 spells CASSGGGSYEYGYTF. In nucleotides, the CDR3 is TGTGCCAGCAGTGGGGGTGGGTCCTATGAGTATGGCTACACCTTC.

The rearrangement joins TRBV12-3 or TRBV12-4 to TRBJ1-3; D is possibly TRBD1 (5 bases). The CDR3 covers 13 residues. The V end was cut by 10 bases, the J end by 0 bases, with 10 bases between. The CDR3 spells CATTDSSGNTIYF. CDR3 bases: TGTGCCACCACAGACAGCTCTGGAAACACCATATATTTT.

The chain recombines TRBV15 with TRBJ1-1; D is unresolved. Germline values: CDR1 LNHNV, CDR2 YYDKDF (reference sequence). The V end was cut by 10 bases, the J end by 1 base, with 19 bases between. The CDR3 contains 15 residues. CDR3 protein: CASVTPFSGNTEAFF. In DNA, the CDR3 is TGTGCCAGCGTCACACCGTTCAGTGGGAACACTGAAGCTTTCTTT.

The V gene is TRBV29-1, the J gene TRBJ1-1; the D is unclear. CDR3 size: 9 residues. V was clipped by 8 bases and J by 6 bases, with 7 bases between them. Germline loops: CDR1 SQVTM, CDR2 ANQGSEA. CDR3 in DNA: TGCAGCTTTCTCGCTGAAGCTTTCTTT. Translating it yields CSFLAEAFF.